This T cell receptor (beta chain) appears in the sequencing data of a study of sequential checkpoint blockade in melanoma. V gave up 4 bases and J gave up 5 bases; unmatched junction bases: 11. Germline V gene lookup returns CDR1 GTSNPN and CDR2 SVGIG (reference sequence). There are 15 residues in the CDR3. This clone has more than one count but fewer than ten. Measured with immunoSEQ multiplex PCR; TCRdb has only the in-frame clones, and not every one. The table lists some 5,000 clones, 24% of them singletons. Described treatment: randomized to nivolumab then ipilimumab (arm A) or the reverse (arm B).

This clonotype originated in a human donor with melanoma. The rearrangement links TRBV30 to TRBJ2-5; 9 nucleotides line up with TRBD1. The specimen comprised tumor tissue (inferred from file names), sampled from a patient given nivolumab and ipilimumab in sequence. CDR3 residues: CAWKPGTGIGETQYF. In DNA, the CDR3 is TGTGCCTGGAAACCCGGGACAGGGATAGGGGAGACCCAGTACTTC.